What follows are 9 T cell receptor beta chains derived from one specimen sequenced in a study of blood T cell repertoires in COVID-19. Measured with immunoSEQ multiplex PCR; TCRdb has only the in-frame clones, and not every one. The sample carries 250,000 or so clones, more than 85% recorded once. Sequencing was done on a sample of PBMCs or T cells enriched from blood (not recorded which). The source is a man aged 35-49 years who had recovered from COVID-19.

Only a few counts were recorded for this clone. V usage is TRBV7-9 and J usage is TRBJ2-7, with 7 bases lining up with TRBD1. This CDR3 comprises 12 residues. Germline-derived CDR1 and CDR2 are SEHNR and FQNEAQ (reference sequence). V dropped 8 bases and J dropped 3; count of bases not matched to a gene: 4. The CDR3 spells CASSQGVYEQYF. CDR3 DNA sequence: TGTGCCAGCTCTCAGGGGGTCTACGAGCAGTACTTC.

The chain has TRBV28 and TRBJ2-7; 7 nucleotides align to TRBD2. The CDR3 runs 14 residues. In germline, CDR1 is MDHEN, CDR2 SYDVKM. With 7 bases clipped from V and 3 bases from J, the junction kept 9 bases outside the gene matches. CDR3 DNA sequence: TGTGCCAGCACCTCCGGGGGGTCAGTCTACGAGCAGTACTTC. Its translation: CASTSGGSVYEQYF.

V is TRBV4-1 and J is TRBJ1-2; a weak D match, TRBD1 (5 bases). Looked up from germline, CDR1 is MGHRA and CDR2 is YSYEKL. The length of the CDR3 is 15 residues. Trimming stripped 5 bases from V and 5 bases from J, with 18 bases between. The DNA of the CDR3 is TGCGCCAGCAGCTCCCCCGACAGTGAGGTTTATGGCTACACCTTC. Translation: CASSSPDSEVYGYTF.

This clone was counted only a few times. The V and J genes are TRBV4-3 and TRBJ2-1; 11 bases map to TRBD1. J gave up 3 bases and V 0 bases, and 4 bases lay outside the gene matches. This CDR3 spans 17 amino acids. Germline values: CDR1 LGHNA, CDR2 YSLEER. This CDR3 reads CASSQDAGTGGYNEQFF. The CDR3 DNA follows: TGCGCCAGCAGCCAAGATGCCGGGACAGGGGGCTACAATGAGCAGTTCTTC.

V is TRBV20-1 and J is TRBJ1-1; weak D call: TRBD1 (5 bases). Germline-derived CDR1 and CDR2 are DFQATT and SNEGSKA (reference sequence). CDR3 length: 14 amino acids. V lost 3 bases to trimming and J lost 6 bases, with 17 bases between them. The CDR3 DNA reads TGCAGTGCTAGTATGCCCGCAGGGATCCCTGAAGCTTTCTTT. Translation: CSASMPAGIPEAFF.

The chain couples TRBV6-5 to TRBJ1-4; D is unresolved. The CDR3 is 15 residues long. Trimming left V 0 bases short and J 3 bases short, with 8 bases between. Germline V lookup: CDR1 MNHEY, CDR2 SVGAGI. CDR3 region: CASSYSLRSNEKLFF. CDR3 nucleotides: TGTGCCAGCAGTTACTCGTTGAGATCTAATGAAAAACTGTTTTTT.

The CDR3 loop reads CATSDDGQGGQHF. The DNA of the CDR3 is TGTGCCACCAGTGATGACGGACAGGGGGGTCAGCATTTT. The genes are TRBV24-1 and TRBJ2-3; 10 nucleotides align to TRBD1. The tail of the sequence fits TRBJ1-5 better, so the J call may be wrong. CDR3 size: 13 residues. The germline CDR1 and CDR2 sequences are KGHDR and SFDVKD.

For the CDR3, the DNA is TGTGCCAGCAGCCCATGGACAGGCACTCAGCCCCAGCATTTT. Amino acid sequence: CASSPWTGTQPQHF. J is TRBJ1-5 and V is TRBV7-8; 7 bases map to TRBD1. CDR1 and CDR2 (germline): SGHVS, FQNEAQ. This CDR3 spans 14 amino acids. V gave up 5 bases and J gave up 6 bases; unmatched junction bases: 7.

The V call is TRBV28, the J call TRBJ1-6, with unresolved D. The CDR3 runs to 14 residues. V was trimmed by 5 bases and J by 5 bases, leaving 10 bases between them. Germline CDR1 MDHEN, CDR2 SYDVKM. The CDR3 is CASSPLRDNSPLHF. DNA of the CDR3: TGTGCCAGCAGTCCCCTCCGGGATAATTCACCCCTCCACTTT.